Following are 10 T cell receptor beta chains from one sample sequenced in a study of Graves' ophthalmopathy and Graves' hyperthyroidism. RNA transcripts yielded amplified TCR beta CDR3 regions. RT-PCR was first run with HTBI primers, then multiplex PCR in a second round. MiXCR, run by TCRdb on the multiplex PCR reads, gives a single entry per CDR3 protein. The table shows hundreds of thousands of distinct CDR3 sequences, with about 20% occurring only once. Sequencing used peripheral blood. These receptors were obtained from a woman aged 18 to 35 with stable Graves' hyperthyroidism. Some clones in this sample may be carry-over from other donors' samples.

This clonotype was found a few times. The gene calls are TRBV3-1 and TRBJ2-5; D uncertain. From germline, CDR1 is LGHDT and CDR2 YNNKEL (reference sequence). Between the trimmed V and J ends, which lost 3 bases and 2 bases, there was a span of 10 bases. The length of the CDR3 is 14 residues. As DNA, the CDR3 is TGTGCCAGCAGCCACCGAGGAAGGCAAGAGACCCAGTACTTC. This translates into CASSHRGRQETQYF.

Worth noting for this clonotype: Likely a read error: the CDR3 ends without its conserved phenylalanine or tryptophan. It is unclear where the CDR3 begins or ends on the DNA, so no DNA is shown, and the CDR3 is as TCRdb lists it. This sequence joins TRBV7-8 and TRBJ1-6. Both ends counted, the CDR3 spans 13 residues. CDR1 is SGHVS and CDR2 is FQNEAQ in the germline V gene. CDR3: CASSLDGLSPRHS.

Ten or more counts support this clonotype. The gene calls are TRBV12-3 or TRBV12-4 and TRBJ1-3; 7 bases are shared with TRBD1. The junction had 9 bases not matched to a gene; V was cut back by 5 bases and J by 2 bases. The CDR3 totals 16 residues. DNA of the CDR3: TGTGCCAGCAGTCGGGACAGCCCAAATACTGGAAACACCATATATTTT. This sequence encodes CASSRDSPNTGNTIYF.

This clonotype showed up just once. The genes are TRBV20-1 and TRBJ1-6, with 7 bases lining up with TRBD1. Germline V gene lookup returns CDR1 DFQATT and CDR2 SNEGSKA (reference sequence). V lost 5 bases and J lost 12; bases outside the gene matches: 4. The CDR3 length is 11 residues. The CDR3, as DNA: TGCAGTGCTGCCTCAGGGGGACCCCTCCACTTT. Translated: CSAASGGPLHF.

This clonotype was observed a handful of times. The V call is TRBV7-3, the J call TRBJ1-2; D is perhaps TRBD1 (6 bases). This CDR3 contains 14 residues. Per germline, CDR1 SGHTA and CDR2 FQGTGA. Trimming took off 5 bases at V and 3 bases at J, with 13 bases between the two ends. This CDR3 is CASSPRGGDYGYTF. CDR3 sequence (DNA): TGTGCCAGCAGCCCGCGAGGGGGGGACTATGGCTACACCTTC.

This clonotype has a count of ten or more. The chain links TRBV2 to TRBJ2-5, with no clear D. V shed 5 bases and J shed 4 bases, with 23 bases lying between them. Germline assignment: CDR1 SNHLY and CDR2 FYNNEI. This CDR3 contains 17 residues. CDR3 DNA: TGTGCCAGCAGTTCGGCTGCGGCTAACCCGGTGGGAGAGACCCAGTACTTC. This gives the protein CASSSAAANPVGETQYF.

Many counts were recorded for this clonotype. This rearrangement joins TRBV2 to TRBJ1-2, with D uncertain. The CDR3 runs to 10 residues. In germline, CDR1 is SNHLY, CDR2 FYNNEI. Trimming took 4 bases from V and 13 from J, leaving 10 bases between them. The CDR3 sequence: CASSVEMITF. In nucleotides, the CDR3 is TGTGCCAGCAGTGTGGAGATGATCACCTTC.

This clonotype has ten or more counts. The J gene is TRBJ1-2, the V gene TRBV6-1; D is undetermined. V was trimmed by 4 bases and J by 12 bases, leaving 12 bases between them. The CDR3 loop spans 11 amino acids. Germline CDR1 and CDR2: MNHNS and SASEGT. The CDR3 DNA is TGTGCCAGCAGTGTCCGGGGTCCTAACACCTTC. Protein: CASSVRGPNTF.

This chain uses TRBV4-1 with TRBJ1-5; TRBD1 is a possible D gene (6 bases). CDR1 MGHRA and CDR2 YSYEKL come from the germline V gene. The CDR3 is made up of 14 amino acids. V was pared by 1 base and J by 7 bases, with 11 bases between. Here the CDR3 reads CASSQASTGQPQHF. The CDR3 DNA reads TGCGCCAGCAGCCAAGCGTCCACAGGGCAGCCCCAGCATTTT.

J is TRBJ1-1 and V is TRBV9, with D hard to call. Germline values: CDR1 SGDLS, CDR2 YYNGEE. V was clipped by 4 bases and J by 2 bases, with 15 bases between them. The CDR3 has 15 residues. As DNA, the CDR3 is TGTGCCAGCAGCCCCAGTCCCATCGTAAACACTGAAGCTTTCTTT. Translation: CASSPSPIVNTEAFF.